The clone carrying this T cell receptor (beta chain) was detected only once. The time point was: recipient sample about 28 days before transplant, after cytoreduction. The data originate from a study of T cell clonotyping in hematopoietic cell transplantation. Trimming took off 6 bases at V and 2 bases at J, with 13 bases between the two ends. The CDR3 loop spans 14 amino acids. Germline CDR1 is MNHEY and CDR2 is SVGAGI. Sequenced by immunoSEQ multiplex PCR; TCRdb stores in-frame clones only, minus some. The sample shows 30,000 to 40,000 clones, roughly 95% of them seen only once. This specimen consisted of peripheral blood mononuclear cells, obtained before stem cell transplant. This receptor was identified in a man aged 35-49 years with chronic myeloid leukemia. Some clones in this sample may be carry-over from other donors' samples. The V gene is TRBV6-5, the J gene TRBJ1-2, with D hard to call. The CDR3 DNA reads TGTGCCAGCAGCCCTGGAGACACCAACTATGGCTACACCTTC. Its protein is CASSPGDTNYGYTF.